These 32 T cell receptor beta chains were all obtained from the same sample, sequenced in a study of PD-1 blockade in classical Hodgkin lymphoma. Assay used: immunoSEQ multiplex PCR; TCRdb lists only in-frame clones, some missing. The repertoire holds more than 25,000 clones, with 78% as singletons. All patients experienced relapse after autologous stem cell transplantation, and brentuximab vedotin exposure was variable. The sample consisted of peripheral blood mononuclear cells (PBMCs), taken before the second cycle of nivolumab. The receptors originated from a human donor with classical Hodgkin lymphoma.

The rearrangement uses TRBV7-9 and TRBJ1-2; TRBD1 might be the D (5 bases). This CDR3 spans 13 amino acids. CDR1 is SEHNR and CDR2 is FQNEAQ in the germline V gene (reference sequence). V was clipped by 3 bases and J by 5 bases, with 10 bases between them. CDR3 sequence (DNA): TGTGCCAGCAGCTTCGGGGCTCATTATGGCTACACCTTC. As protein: CASSFGAHYGYTF.

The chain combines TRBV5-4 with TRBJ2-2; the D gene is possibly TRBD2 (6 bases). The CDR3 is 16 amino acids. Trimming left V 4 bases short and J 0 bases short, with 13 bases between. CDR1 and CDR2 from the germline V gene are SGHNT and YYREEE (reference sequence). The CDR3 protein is CASSRGGNSNTGELFF. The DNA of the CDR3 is TGTGCCAGCAGCCGGGGAGGCAACTCGAACACCGGGGAGCTGTTTTTT.

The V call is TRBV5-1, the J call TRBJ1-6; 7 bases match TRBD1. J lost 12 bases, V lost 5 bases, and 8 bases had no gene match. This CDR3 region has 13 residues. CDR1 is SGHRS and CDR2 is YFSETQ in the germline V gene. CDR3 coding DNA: TGCGCCAGCAGTTCCGAACAGGGGCTACCCCTCCACTTT. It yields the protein CASSSEQGLPLHF.

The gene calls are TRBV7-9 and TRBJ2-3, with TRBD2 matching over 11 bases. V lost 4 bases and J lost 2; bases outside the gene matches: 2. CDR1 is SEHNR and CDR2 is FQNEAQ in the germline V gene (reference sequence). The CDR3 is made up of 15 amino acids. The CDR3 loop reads CASSSLAGVTDTQYF. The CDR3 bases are TGTGCCAGCAGCTCACTAGCGGGGGTCACAGATACGCAGTATTTT.

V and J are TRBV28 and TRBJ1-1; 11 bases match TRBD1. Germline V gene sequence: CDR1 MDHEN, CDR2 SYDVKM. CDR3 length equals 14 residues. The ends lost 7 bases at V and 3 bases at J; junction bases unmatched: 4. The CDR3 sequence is CASTPGQGDTEAFF. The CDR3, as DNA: TGTGCCAGCACCCCGGGACAGGGGGACACTGAAGCTTTCTTT.

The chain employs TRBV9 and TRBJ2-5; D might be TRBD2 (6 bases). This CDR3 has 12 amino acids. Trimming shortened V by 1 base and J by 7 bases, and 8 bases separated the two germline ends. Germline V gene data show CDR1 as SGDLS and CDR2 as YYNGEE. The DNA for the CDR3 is TGTGCCAGCAGCGTACCGGAGGGGACCCAGTACTTC. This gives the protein CASSVPEGTQYF.

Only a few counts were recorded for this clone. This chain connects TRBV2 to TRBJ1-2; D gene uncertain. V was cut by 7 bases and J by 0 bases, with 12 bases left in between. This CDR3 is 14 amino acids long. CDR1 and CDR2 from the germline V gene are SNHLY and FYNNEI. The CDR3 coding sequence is TGTGCCAGCACTATTTCTGGACCTAACTATGGCTACACCTTC. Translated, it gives CASTISGPNYGYTF.

Written as DNA, the CDR3 is TGTGCCAGCAGTAGCGGACTAGCGGGGACCTACGAGCAGTACTTC. Translating gives CASSSGLAGTYEQYF. This chain joins TRBV6-6 and TRBJ2-7; TRBD2 agrees at 12 bases. Germline values: CDR1 MNHNY, CDR2 SVGAGI (reference sequence). The CDR3 has 15 amino acids. The J segment lost 2 bases and the V segment lost 5 bases, leaving 4 bases of the junction unmatched.

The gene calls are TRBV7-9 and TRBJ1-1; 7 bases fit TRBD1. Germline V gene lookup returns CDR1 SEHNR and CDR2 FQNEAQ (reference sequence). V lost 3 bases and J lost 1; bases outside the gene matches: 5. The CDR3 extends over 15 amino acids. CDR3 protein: CASSLGTGANTEAFF. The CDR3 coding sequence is TGTGCCAGCAGCTTGGGAACAGGGGCGAACACTGAAGCTTTCTTT.

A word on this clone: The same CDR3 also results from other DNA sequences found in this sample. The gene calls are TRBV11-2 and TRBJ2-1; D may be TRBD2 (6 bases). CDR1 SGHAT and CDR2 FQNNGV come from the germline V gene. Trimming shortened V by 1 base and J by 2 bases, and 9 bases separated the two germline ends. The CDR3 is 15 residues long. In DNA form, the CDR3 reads TGTGCCAGCAGCTTAGCGCGGGGCACCTACAATGAGCAGTTCTTC. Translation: CASSLARGTYNEQFF.

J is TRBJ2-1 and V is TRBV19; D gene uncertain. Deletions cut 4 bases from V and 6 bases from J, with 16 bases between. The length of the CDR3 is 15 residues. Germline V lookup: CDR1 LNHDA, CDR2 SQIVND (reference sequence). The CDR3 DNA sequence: TGTGCCAGTAGTACTCACCGACAAGTTGTCAATGAGCAGTTCTTC. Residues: CASSTHRQVVNEQFF.

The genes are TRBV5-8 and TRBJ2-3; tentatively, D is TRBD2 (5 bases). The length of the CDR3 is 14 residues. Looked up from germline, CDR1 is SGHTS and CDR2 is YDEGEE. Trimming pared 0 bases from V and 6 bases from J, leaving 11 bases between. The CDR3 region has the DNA TGTGCCAGCAGCTTGGCGCTAGCATCGGATACGCAGTATTTT. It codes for CASSLALASDTQYF.

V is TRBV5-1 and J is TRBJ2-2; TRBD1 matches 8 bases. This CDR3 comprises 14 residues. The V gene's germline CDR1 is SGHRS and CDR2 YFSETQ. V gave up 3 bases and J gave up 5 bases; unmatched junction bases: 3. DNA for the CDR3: TGCGCCAGCAGCTCCAGACAGGGGACCGGGGAGCTGTTTTTT. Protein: CASSSRQGTGELFF.

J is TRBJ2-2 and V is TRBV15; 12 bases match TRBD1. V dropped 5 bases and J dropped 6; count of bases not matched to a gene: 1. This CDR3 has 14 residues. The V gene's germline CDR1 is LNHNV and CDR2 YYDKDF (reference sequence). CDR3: CATSRDRGPGELFF. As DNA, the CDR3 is TGTGCCACCAGCCGGGACAGGGGGCCCGGGGAGCTGTTTTTT.

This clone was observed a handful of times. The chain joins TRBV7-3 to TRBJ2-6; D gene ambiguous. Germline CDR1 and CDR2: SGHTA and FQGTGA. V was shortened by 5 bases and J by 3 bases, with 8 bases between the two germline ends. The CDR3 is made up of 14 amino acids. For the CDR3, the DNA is TGTGCCAGCAGCCCCTTTCGTGGGGCCAACGTCCTGACTTTC. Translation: CASSPFRGANVLTF. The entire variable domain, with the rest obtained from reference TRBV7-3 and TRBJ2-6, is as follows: GAGVSQTPSNKVTEKGKYVELRCDPISGHTALYWYRQSLGQGPEFLIYFQGTGAADDSGLPNDRFFAVRPEGSVSTLKIQRTERGDSAVYLCASSPFRGANVLTFGAGSRLTVL.

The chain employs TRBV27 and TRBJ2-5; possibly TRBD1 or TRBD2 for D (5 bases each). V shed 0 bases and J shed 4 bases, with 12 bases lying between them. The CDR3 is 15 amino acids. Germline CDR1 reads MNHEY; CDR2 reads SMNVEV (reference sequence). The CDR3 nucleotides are TGTGCCAGCAGTTTATCGAGGGACCGGGTAGAGACCCAGTACTTC. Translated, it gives CASSLSRDRVETQYF.

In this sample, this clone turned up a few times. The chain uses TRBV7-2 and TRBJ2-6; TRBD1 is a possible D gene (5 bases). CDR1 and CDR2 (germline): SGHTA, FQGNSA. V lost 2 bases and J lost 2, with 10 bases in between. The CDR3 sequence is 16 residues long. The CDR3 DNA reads TGTGCCAGCAGCTTAAGGCAGGGTGCTGGGGCCAACGTCCTGACTTTC. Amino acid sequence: CASSLRQGAGANVLTF.

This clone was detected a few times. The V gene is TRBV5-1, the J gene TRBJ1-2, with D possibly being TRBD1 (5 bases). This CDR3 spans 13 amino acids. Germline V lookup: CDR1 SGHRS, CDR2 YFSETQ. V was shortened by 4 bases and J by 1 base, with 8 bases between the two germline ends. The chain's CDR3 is CASSPDNNYGYTF. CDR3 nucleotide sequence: TGCGCCAGCAGCCCGGACAATAACTATGGCTACACCTTC.

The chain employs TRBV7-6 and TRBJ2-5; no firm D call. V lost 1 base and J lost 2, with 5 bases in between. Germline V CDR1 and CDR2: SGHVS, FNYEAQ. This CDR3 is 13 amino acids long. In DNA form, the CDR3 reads TGTGCCAGCAGCTTAGGGCAACAAGAGACCCAGTACTTC. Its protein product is CASSLGQQETQYF. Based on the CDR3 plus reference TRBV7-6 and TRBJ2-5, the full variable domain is GAGVSQSPRYKVTKRGQDVALRCDPISGHVSLYWYRQALGQGPEFLTYFNYEAQQDKSGLPNDRFSAERPEGSISTLTIQRTEQRDSAMYRCASSLGQQETQYFGPGTRLLVL.

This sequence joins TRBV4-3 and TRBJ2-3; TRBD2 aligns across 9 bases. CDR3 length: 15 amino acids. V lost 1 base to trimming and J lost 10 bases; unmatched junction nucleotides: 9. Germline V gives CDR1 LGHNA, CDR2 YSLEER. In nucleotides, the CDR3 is TGCGCCAGCAGCCAAGGGCGGGGGGGCTTCTTTCCGCAGTATTTT. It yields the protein CASSQGRGGFFPQYF.

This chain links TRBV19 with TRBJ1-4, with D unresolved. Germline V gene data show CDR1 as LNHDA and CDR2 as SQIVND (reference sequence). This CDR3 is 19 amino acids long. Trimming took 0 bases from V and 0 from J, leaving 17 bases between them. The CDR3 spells CASSIDDGWEMATNEKLFF. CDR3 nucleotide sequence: TGTGCCAGTAGTATAGATGATGGCTGGGAGATGGCAACTAATGAAAAACTGTTTTTT.

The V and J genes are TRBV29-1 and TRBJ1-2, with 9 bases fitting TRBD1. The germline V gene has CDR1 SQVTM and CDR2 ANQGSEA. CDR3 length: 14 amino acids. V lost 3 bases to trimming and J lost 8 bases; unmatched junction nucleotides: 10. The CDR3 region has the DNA TGCAGCGTTGAGCAAGACGGGACAGGGCTAGGCTACACCTTC. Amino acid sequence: CSVEQDGTGLGYTF.

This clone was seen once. Written as DNA, the CDR3 is TGCGCCAGCAGCCAAGATTCAGGCGGGGGCCTTAAAGATACGCAGTATTTT. It specifies CASSQDSGGGLKDTQYF. V is TRBV4-1 and J is TRBJ2-3; D is possibly TRBD2 (7 bases). Germline CDR1 and CDR2: MGHRA and YSYEKL. The CDR3 is made up of 17 amino acids. V was shortened by 0 bases and J by 5 bases, with 18 bases between the two germline ends.

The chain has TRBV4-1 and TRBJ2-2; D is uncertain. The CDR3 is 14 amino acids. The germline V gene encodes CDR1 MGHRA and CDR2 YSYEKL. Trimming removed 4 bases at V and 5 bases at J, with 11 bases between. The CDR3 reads CASSPIDLTGELFF. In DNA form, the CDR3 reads TGCGCCAGCAGCCCTATAGACTTGACCGGGGAGCTGTTTTTT.

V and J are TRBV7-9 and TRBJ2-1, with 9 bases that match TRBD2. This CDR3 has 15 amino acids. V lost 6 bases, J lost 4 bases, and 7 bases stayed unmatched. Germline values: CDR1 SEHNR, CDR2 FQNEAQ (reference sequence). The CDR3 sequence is CASRSAGGIYNEQFF. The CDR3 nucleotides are TGTGCCAGCAGATCAGCGGGGGGCATATACAATGAGCAGTTCTTC.

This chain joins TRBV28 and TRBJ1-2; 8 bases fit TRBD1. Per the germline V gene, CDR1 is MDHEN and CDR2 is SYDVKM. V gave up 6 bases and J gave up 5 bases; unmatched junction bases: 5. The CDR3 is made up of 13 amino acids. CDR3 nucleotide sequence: TGTGCCAGCAGGTGGACAGGGTGGTATGGCTACACCTTC. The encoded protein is CASRWTGWYGYTF.

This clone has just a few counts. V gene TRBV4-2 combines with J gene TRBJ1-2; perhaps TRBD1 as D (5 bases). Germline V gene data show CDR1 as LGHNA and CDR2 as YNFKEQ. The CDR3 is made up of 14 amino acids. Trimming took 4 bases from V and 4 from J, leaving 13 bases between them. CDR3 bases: TGTGCCAGCAGCCCCAGTGGGGGAGGCTATGGCTACACCTTC. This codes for CASSPSGGGYGYTF.

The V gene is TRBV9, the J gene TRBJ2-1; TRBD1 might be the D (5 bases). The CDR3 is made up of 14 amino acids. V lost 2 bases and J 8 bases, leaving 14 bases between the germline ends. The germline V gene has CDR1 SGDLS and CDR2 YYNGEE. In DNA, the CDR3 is TGTGCCAGCAGCGTCCAGACAGTTTCTGATGAGCAGTTCTTC. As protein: CASSVQTVSDEQFF.

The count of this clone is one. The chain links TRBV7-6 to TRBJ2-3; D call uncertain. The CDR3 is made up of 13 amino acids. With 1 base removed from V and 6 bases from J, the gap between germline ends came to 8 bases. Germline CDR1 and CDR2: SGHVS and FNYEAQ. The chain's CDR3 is CASSLGYLDTQYF. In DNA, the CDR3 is TGTGCCAGCAGCTTAGGGTATTTGGATACGCAGTATTTT.

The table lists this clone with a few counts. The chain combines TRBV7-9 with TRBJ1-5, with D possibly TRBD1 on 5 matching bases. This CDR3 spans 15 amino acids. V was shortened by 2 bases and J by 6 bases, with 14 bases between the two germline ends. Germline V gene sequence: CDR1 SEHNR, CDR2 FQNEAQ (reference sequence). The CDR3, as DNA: TGTGCCAGCAGCTTACAGGGTCAGGGAACTCAGCCCCAGCATTTT. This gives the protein CASSLQGQGTQPQHF.

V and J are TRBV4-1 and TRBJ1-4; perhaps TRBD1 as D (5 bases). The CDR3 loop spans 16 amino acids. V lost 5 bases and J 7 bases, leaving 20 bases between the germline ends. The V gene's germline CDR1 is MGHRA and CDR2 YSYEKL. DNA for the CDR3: TGCGCCAGCAGCTTAAATACGGACACGCGCGGTGAAAAACTGTTTTTT. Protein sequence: CASSLNTDTRGEKLFF.

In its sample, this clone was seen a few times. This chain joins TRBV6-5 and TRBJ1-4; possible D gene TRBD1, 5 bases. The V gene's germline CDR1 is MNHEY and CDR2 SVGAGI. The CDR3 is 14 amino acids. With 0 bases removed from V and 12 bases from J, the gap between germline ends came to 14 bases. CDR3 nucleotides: TGTGCCAGCAGTTACTCGACTCACCAAGGGGAACTGTTTTTT. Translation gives CASSYSTHQGELFF.